The 28 T cell receptor beta chains reported below all come from one sample, sequenced in a study of Ad26.COV2.S vaccination and SARS-CoV-2 variants (dated by TCRdb to about 2021). Library method: the immunoSEQ multiplex PCR assay. Drawn from immuneACCESS, this table holds only the in-frame rearrangements with V and J called that TCRdb kept. Clones are partly lost; checked studies trace under half to an unresolved V gene and leave the rest unexplained. This sample has more than 300,000 clones in its table, and around 85% of those were observed once. In total, the top ten clones hold 2.1% of the sample. The sample's treatment or condition label, decoded: approximately 18 received Ad26.COV2.S at low or high dose, single or two shots; roughly 5 received placebo; per-sample allocation not given. For vaccine and placebo recipients, the sequenced repertoires came from samples collected on day 63 after the first injection.

Sequencing was performed on peripheral blood, taken in a trial of Ad26.COV2.S vaccine versus placebo. The origin of the receptors is a person aged 18-60 years who received the Ad26.COV2.S COVID-19 vaccine or a placebo.

The genes are TRBV5-1 and TRBJ1-3; D gene uncertain. V was cut by 4 bases and J by 4 bases, with 9 bases left in between. There are 13 residues in the CDR3. Germline CDR1 and CDR2: SGHRS and YFSETQ. CDR3 region: CASSTGSGNTIYF. The DNA for the CDR3 is TGCGCCAGCAGCACGGGTTCGGGAAACACCATATATTTT.

The chain recombines TRBV5-1 with TRBJ1-4, with TRBD1 matching 7 bases. This CDR3 is 15 amino acids long. V shed 1 base and J 7 bases; nucleotides not matched to a gene: 7. CDR1 and CDR2 from the germline V gene are SGHRS and YFSETQ. CDR3 sequence reads: CASSLRQGEGEKLFF. The CDR3 coding sequence is TGCGCCAGCAGCTTGCGACAGGGAGAGGGTGAAAAACTGTTTTTT.

This chain connects TRBV15 to TRBJ2-1, with 7 bases fitting TRBD1. Looked up from germline, CDR1 is LNHNV and CDR2 is YYDKDF (reference sequence). V lost 5 bases to trimming and J lost 4 bases; unmatched junction nucleotides: 5. The CDR3 extends over 14 amino acids. In nucleotides, the CDR3 is TGTGCCACCAGCTCGGACAGGAGTTACAATGAGCAGTTCTTC. It is translated as CATSSDRSYNEQFF. The full variable domain, completed using reference TRBV15 and TRBJ2-1, is DAMVIQNPRYQVTQFGKPVTLSCSQTLNHNVMYWYQQKSSQAPKLLFHYYDKDFNNEADTPDNFQSRRPNTSFCFLDIRSPGLGDTAMYLCATSSDRSYNEQFFGPGTRLTVL.

The chain links TRBV19 to TRBJ1-5; D gene uncertain. Germline CDR1 is LNHDA and CDR2 is SQIVND (reference sequence). The V end was cut by 7 bases, the J end by 4 bases, with 23 bases between. The CDR3 runs to 17 residues. The DNA of the CDR3 is TGTGCCAGTATGAGGGAGTTTGAGGGTAGATGGAATCAGCCCCAGCATTTT. Protein sequence: CASMREFEGRWNQPQHF.

The chain joins TRBV2 to TRBJ1-1; no firm D call. The CDR3 has 15 residues. Germline CDR1 SNHLY, CDR2 FYNNEI. With 3 bases removed from V and 0 bases from J, the gap between germline ends came to 11 bases. CDR3 in amino acids: CASSDVARMNTEAFF. CDR3 nucleotides: TGTGCCAGCAGTGATGTAGCCCGCATGAACACTGAAGCTTTCTTT.

V usage is TRBV7-9 and J usage is TRBJ2-2; D ambiguous. Germline V lookup: CDR1 SEHNR, CDR2 FQNEAQ (reference sequence). CDR3 length: 12 amino acids. V was pared by 5 bases and J by 7 bases, with 8 bases between. CDR3 in DNA: TGTGCCAGCAGCCCCATGGGCGGGGAGCTGTTTTTT. Translation: CASSPMGGELFF.

The chain employs TRBV14 and TRBJ2-3, with no clear D. The CDR3 is 13 residues long. The V gene's germline CDR1 is SGHDN and CDR2 FVKESK. The V gene lost 0 bases and the J gene lost 8 bases, with 9 bases spanning the gap. CDR3 loop: CASSQDWWGTQYF. The DNA of the CDR3 is TGTGCCAGCAGCCAAGATTGGTGGGGTACGCAGTATTTT.

This chain joins TRBV19 and TRBJ2-3, with 9 bases that match TRBD1. Unmatched junction bases numbered 6, after V lost 5 bases and J lost 6 bases. Germline V gives CDR1 LNHDA, CDR2 SQIVND (reference sequence). CDR3 size: 14 residues. The CDR3 protein is CASSLGTGPDTQYF. The CDR3 nucleotides read TGTGCCAGTAGTTTGGGGACAGGGCCCGATACGCAGTATTTT.

This clone is a singleton in its sample. V gene TRBV3-1 (or the pseudogene TRBV3-2) combines with J gene TRBJ2-6; TRBD1 agrees at 9 bases. The V segment lost 3 bases and the J segment 10 bases; nucleotides outside the gene matches: 16. CDR3 length: 18 residues. Germline V gives CDR1 LGHDT, CDR2 YNNKEL (reference sequence). The CDR3 sequence: CASSQDSLQGTGRNVLTF. In DNA, the CDR3 is TGTGCCAGCAGCCAGGATTCTCTACAGGGGACAGGGAGGAACGTCCTGACTTTC.

The rearrangement joins TRBV5-1 to TRBJ2-7; 9 bases map to TRBD2. The germline gives CDR1 SGHRS, CDR2 YFSETQ. Trimming removed 4 bases from V and 6 bases from J; junction bases left unmatched: 11. The CDR3 is 15 amino acids. The DNA for the CDR3 is TGCGCCAGCAGCCCTGGAGGCGGGGGGGCCATCGAGCAGTACTTC. Amino acid sequence: CASSPGGGGAIEQYF.

A note on this clone: Other nucleotide sequences from this sample produce the same CDR3. The CDR3 region is CASSQAGTLNYGYTF. CDR3 DNA: TGCGCCAGCAGCCAAGCCGGGACACTTAACTATGGCTACACCTTC. V usage is TRBV4-1 and J usage is TRBJ1-2, with D possibly being TRBD1 (6 bases). Germline V CDR1 and CDR2: MGHRA, YSYEKL. This CDR3 has 15 amino acids. Trimming shortened V by 1 base and J by 1 base, and 10 bases separated the two germline ends.

The chain couples TRBV7-9 to TRBJ1-6; D call uncertain. CDR1 is SEHNR, CDR2 FQNEAQ, per germline (reference sequence). This CDR3 comprises 15 residues. V gave up 5 bases and J gave up 4 bases, with 12 bases separating them. The chain's CDR3 is CASSTTIGYNSPLHF. CDR3 in DNA: TGTGCCAGCAGCACTACGATCGGGTATAATTCACCCCTCCACTTT. Complete variable domain (other parts from reference TRBV7-9 and TRBJ1-6): DTGVSQNPRHKITKRGQNVTFRCDPISEHNRLYWYRQTLGQGPEFLTYFQNEAQLEKSRLLSDRFSAERPKGSFSTLEIQRTEQGDSAMYLCASSTTIGYNSPLHFGNGTRLTVT.

The rearrangement uses TRBV5-8 and TRBJ1-2; 7 bases are a match to TRBD1. The CDR3 is 14 amino acids. V shed 4 bases, J shed 4 bases, and the junction held 7 bases outside the gene matches. CDR1 and CDR2 from the germline V gene are SGHTS and YDEGEE. CDR3 protein: CASSPGDSSYGYTF. CDR3 coding DNA: TGTGCCAGCAGCCCTGGGGACAGCTCCTATGGCTACACCTTC. The variable domain in full, completed from reference TRBV5-8 and TRBJ1-2, reads EAGVTQSPTHLIKTRGQQATLRCSPISGHTSVYWYQQALGLGLQFLLWYDEGEERNRGNFPPRFSGRQFPNYSSELNVNALELEDSALYLCASSPGDSSYGYTFGSGTRLTVV.

V gene TRBV5-1 combines with J gene TRBJ1-2, with 7 bases identical to TRBD1. Germline V CDR1 and CDR2: SGHRS, YFSETQ. The V gene end was trimmed by 4 bases and the J gene end by 2 bases; junction bases not matched to a gene: 11. The CDR3 is made up of 16 amino acids. The CDR3 bases are TGCGCCAGCAGCCTCGACCCGGGACAGCGAAACTATGGCTACACCTTC. Its translation is CASSLDPGQRNYGYTF.

The V and J genes are TRBV12-3 or TRBV12-4 and TRBJ1-2; TRBD1 agrees at 7 bases. The CDR3 has 13 amino acids. V was pared by 6 bases and J by 8 bases, with 9 bases of the junction left unmatched. This CDR3 reads CASRSTGAAGYTF. The CDR3 DNA sequence: TGTGCCAGCAGAAGCACAGGGGCGGCGGGCTACACCTTC.

The chain links TRBV12-2 to TRBJ1-5. TRBV12-2 is shown as a pseudogene. The CDR3 extends over 13 amino acids. The CDR3 loop is CASRLGGNQPQHF. CDR3 in DNA: TGTGCAAGTCGCTTAGGGGGCAATCAGCCCCAGCATTTT.

As DNA, the CDR3 is TGCGCCAGCAGCTTGGAGGGGTATACTTACGGGACAGGGGGAAACTACGAGCAGTACTTC. This gives the protein CASSLEGYTYGTGGNYEQYF. The rearrangement uses TRBV5-1 and TRBJ2-7; the match to TRBD1 covers 11 bases. Germline V CDR1 and CDR2: SGHRS, YFSETQ. The CDR3 runs 20 residues. Losses at the gene ends were 0 bases for V and 3 bases for J; bases not matched to a gene: 17.

The rearrangement uses TRBV28 and TRBJ1-2; TRBD1 aligns across 7 bases. V shed 7 bases, J shed 4 bases, and the junction held 15 bases outside the gene matches. The CDR3 sequence is 16 residues long. Per germline, CDR1 MDHEN and CDR2 SYDVKM. CDR3 DNA: TGTGCCAGCACCACCGGCGGACGGGACAGAGGCTATGGCTACACCTTC. This sequence encodes CASTTGGRDRGYGYTF.

V gene TRBV20-1 combines with J gene TRBJ2-5; D is perhaps TRBD1 (5 bases). CDR3 size: 14 residues. In germline, CDR1 is DFQATT, CDR2 SNEGSKA (reference sequence). The V and J ends lost 3 bases and 5 bases respectively, with 16 bases between them. CDR3 amino acids: CSASIRGGGETQYF. DNA of the CDR3: TGCAGTGCTAGTATAAGGGGTGGTGGGGAGACCCAGTACTTC.

This chain uses TRBV7-2 with TRBJ1-2; D is perhaps TRBD1 (6 bases). V shed 3 bases and J shed 3 bases, with 14 bases lying between them. The CDR3 is 15 residues long. Germline assignment: CDR1 SGHTA and CDR2 FQGNSA. CDR3 residues: CASSFSWRGDYGYTF. In DNA, the CDR3 is TGTGCCAGCAGCTTCTCGTGGAGGGGGGACTATGGCTACACCTTC.

The genes are TRBV19 and TRBJ1-5; no firm D call. Trimming took 2 bases from V and 4 from J, leaving 15 bases between them. The CDR3 is 16 amino acids. Germline loops: CDR1 LNHDA, CDR2 SQIVND (reference sequence). As DNA, the CDR3 is TGTGCCAGTAGTATATTGCCTTGGGGTGAAAATCAGCCCCAGCATTTT. It codes for CASSILPWGENQPQHF.

The V gene is TRBV3-1 (or the pseudogene TRBV3-2), the J gene TRBJ2-5, with 8 bases that match TRBD1. Germline V lookup: CDR1 LGHDT, CDR2 YNNKEL (reference sequence). After removal of 5 bases from V and 4 bases from J, the junction contained 0 bases not matched to a gene. The CDR3 loop spans 12 amino acids. The CDR3 nucleotides read TGTGCCAGCAGCACAGGGGGAGAGACCCAGTACTTC. Translated, it gives CASSTGGETQYF.

This sequence joins TRBV18 and TRBJ2-3; possibly TRBD2 for D (5 bases). Germline V gene data show CDR1 as KGHSH and CDR2 as LQKENI. CDR3 length: 15 amino acids. V lost 3 bases, J lost 0 bases, and 10 bases lay in between. The chain's CDR3 is CASSPRRTSTDTQYF. CDR3 DNA sequence: TGTGCCAGCTCACCGAGGAGGACTAGCACAGATACGCAGTATTTT.

The rearrangement joins TRBV7-8 to TRBJ2-1, with 9 positions matching TRBD1. The CDR3 runs to 16 residues. The V segment lost 5 bases and the J segment 7 bases; nucleotides outside the gene matches: 12. Germline V lookup: CDR1 SGHVS, CDR2 FQNEAQ. For the CDR3, the DNA is TGTGCCAGCAGCGTTGGACAGGGGCGTCCCAGAAATGAGCAGTTCTTC. Its protein is CASSVGQGRPRNEQFF.

The CDR3 is CASSQDAISYF. As DNA, the CDR3 is TGCGCCAGCAGCCAAGACGCGATATCGTACTTC. J is TRBJ2-5 and V is TRBV4-1, with D uncertain. V dropped 0 bases and J dropped 13 bases, with 9 bases sitting between them. This CDR3 region has 11 residues. Germline lookup yields CDR1 MGHRA and CDR2 YSYEKL.

This clone came up once. The rearrangement uses TRBV18 and TRBJ2-5; 7 bases are shared with TRBD1. The CDR3 is 14 amino acids. Germline trimming cut 4 bases from V and 4 bases from J; bases unmatched to any gene: 6. Germline CDR1 is KGHSH and CDR2 is LQKENI. The CDR3 bases are TGTGCCAGCTCACGAAAGGGGGCCAGAGAGACCCAGTACTTC. It specifies CASSRKGARETQYF.

This chain connects TRBV2 to TRBJ2-2; D is undetermined. The CDR3 runs to 13 residues. CDR1 is SNHLY, CDR2 FYNNEI, per germline. Trimming left V 6 bases short and J 3 bases short, with 8 bases between. The CDR3 DNA is TGTGCCAGCAGCCCACAGTACACCGGGGAGCTGTTTTTT. Residues: CASSPQYTGELFF.

The rearrangement links TRBV2 to TRBJ1-2; D is ambiguous. V lost 2 bases and J 7 bases, leaving 11 bases between the germline ends. Germline V gene sequence: CDR1 SNHLY, CDR2 FYNNEI. This CDR3 is 13 amino acids long. The chain's CDR3 is CASSESWAAGYTF. As DNA, the CDR3 is TGTGCCAGCAGTGAATCCTGGGCAGCTGGCTACACCTTC.